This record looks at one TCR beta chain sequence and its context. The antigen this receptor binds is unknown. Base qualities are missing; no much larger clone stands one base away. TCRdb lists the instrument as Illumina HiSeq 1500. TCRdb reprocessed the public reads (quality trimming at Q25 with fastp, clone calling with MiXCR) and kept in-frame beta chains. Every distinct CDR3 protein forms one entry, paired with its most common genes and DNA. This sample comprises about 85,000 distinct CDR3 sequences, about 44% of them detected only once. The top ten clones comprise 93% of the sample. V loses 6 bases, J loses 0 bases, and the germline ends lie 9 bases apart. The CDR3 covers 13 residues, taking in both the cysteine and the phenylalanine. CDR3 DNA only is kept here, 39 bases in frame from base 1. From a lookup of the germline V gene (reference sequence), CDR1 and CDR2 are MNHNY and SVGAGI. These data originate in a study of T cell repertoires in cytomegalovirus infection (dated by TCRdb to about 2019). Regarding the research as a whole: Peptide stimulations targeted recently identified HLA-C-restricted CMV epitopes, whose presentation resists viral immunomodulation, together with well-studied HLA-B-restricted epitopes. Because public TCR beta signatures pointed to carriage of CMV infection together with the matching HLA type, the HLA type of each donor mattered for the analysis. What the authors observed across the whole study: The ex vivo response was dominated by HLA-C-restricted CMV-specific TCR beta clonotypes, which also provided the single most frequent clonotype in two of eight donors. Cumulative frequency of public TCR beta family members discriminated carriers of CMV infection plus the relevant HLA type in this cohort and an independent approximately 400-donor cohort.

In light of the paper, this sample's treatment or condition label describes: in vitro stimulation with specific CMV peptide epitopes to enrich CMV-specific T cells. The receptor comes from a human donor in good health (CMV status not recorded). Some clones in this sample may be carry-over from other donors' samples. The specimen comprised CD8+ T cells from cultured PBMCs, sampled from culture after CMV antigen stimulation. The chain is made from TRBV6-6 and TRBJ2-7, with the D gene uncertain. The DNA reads TGTGCCAGCAGGGAGACAAGCTCCTACGAGCAGTACTTC. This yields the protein CASRETSSYEQYF.